This record covers a single TCR beta chain. Its target is not known. This specimen belongs to a study of cytomegalovirus exposure and HLA in healthy donors. The study, taken as a whole, reports: Across HLA loci, a later analysis found differing TCR association rates, with DRB1 most and HLA-C fewest.

The PCR used 60 Vbeta and 13 Jbeta primers. Produced via immunoSEQ multiplex PCR; TCRdb's table is partial and in-frame only. The table lists 100,000 to 120,000 clones, about 80% of them singletons. The specimen was PBMCs. The receptor was isolated from a man aged 25-40 years in good health and CMV-seropositive.

Written as DNA, the CDR3 is TGTGCCAGCAGCTTAGCCGGGACAGGTTGGGCTTTCTTT. Encoded protein: CASSLAGTGWAFF. This chain connects TRBV11-2 to TRBJ1-1, with 8 bases that match TRBD1. Losses at the gene ends were 1 base for V and 11 bases for J; bases not matched to a gene: 6. This CDR3 is 13 amino acids long. The V gene's germline CDR1 is SGHAT and CDR2 FQNNGV.